Listed here is a single TCR beta chain. What it binds is unknown. Clones were sequenced by immunoSEQ multiplex PCR, and TCRdb holds only the in-frame ones, with some missing. Here the sample spans 130,000 to 150,000 clones, about nine tenths being singletons. The sample belongs to a study of T cell responses to AZD1222 COVID-19 vaccine. Study-level points and caveats: Following two doses of AZD1222, Spike-specific TCR breadth and depth rose. Clonal diversity was possibly underestimated; the donors were predominantly white British and more often female. After the peak T cell response, and only then, were repertoires sampled. Nearly half of spike-specific TCRs reportedly target unmutated variant regions.

Germline V gives CDR1 MNHEY, CDR2 SVGAGI. This CDR3 region has 14 residues. Trimming shortened V by 0 bases and J by 10 bases, and 15 bases separated the two germline ends. This chain connects TRBV6-5 to TRBJ1-1; no clear D. Sequencing was performed on peripheral blood, taken on day 0 of AZD1222 vaccination. The receptor's source is an adult in good health. CDR3 in DNA: TGTGCCAGCAGTTACTCTCAGGCGGTCCCTGGAGCTTTCTTT. The encoded protein is CASSYSQAVPGAFF.